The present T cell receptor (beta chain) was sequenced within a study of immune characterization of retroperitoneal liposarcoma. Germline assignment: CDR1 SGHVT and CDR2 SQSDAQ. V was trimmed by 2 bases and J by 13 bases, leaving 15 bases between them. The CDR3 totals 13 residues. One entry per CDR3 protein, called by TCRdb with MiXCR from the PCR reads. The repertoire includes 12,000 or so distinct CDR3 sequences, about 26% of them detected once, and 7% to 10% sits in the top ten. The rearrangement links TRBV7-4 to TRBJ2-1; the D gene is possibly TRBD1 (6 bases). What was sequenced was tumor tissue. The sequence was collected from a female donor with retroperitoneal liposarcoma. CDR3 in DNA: TGTGCCAGCAGCTTATCGACCTGGGACATTCAGTTCTTC. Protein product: CASSLSTWDIQFF.